What follows is one TCR beta chain and its context. The germline V gene encodes CDR1 SEHNR and CDR2 FQNEAQ (reference sequence). The CDR3 totals 15 residues. The source of the sample is a study of monozygotic twins with inflammatory bowel disease. The unique tags termed UMIs, each holding a 6-nucleotide sample barcode, were added by means of template switching. Each CDR3 protein gets one entry in TCRdb, which reprocessed the 5' RACE reads and gives no DNA. This sample contains approximately 390,000 distinct CDR3 sequences. This receptor was taken from a human donor with ulcerative colitis or Crohn's disease, or a healthy co-twin of an affected twin (not recorded which). Sequencing used blood. The chain is built from TRBV7-9 and TRBJ1-1. CDR3 residues: CASSSRLHPNTEAFF.